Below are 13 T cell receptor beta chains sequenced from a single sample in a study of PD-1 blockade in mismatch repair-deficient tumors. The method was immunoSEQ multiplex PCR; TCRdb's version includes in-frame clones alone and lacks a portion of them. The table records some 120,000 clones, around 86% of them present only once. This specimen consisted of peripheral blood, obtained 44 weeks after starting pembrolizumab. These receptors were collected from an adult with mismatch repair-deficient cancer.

This chain's CDR3 is CASSYLGIGNEQFF. CDR3 DNA sequence: TGTGCCAGCAGTTATTTGGGTATCGGCAATGAGCAGTTCTTC. This sequence joins TRBV6-5 and TRBJ2-1, with unresolved D. V gave up 3 bases and J gave up 6 bases, with 12 bases separating them. Germline V gene sequence: CDR1 MNHEY, CDR2 SVGAGI. The CDR3 is made up of 14 amino acids.

Here the CDR3 reads CASSSDRAWVKNTEAFF. The CDR3 DNA reads TGTGCCAGCAGCTCGGACAGGGCCTGGGTCAAGAACACTGAAGCTTTCTTT. The V and J genes are TRBV7-9 and TRBJ1-1; 8 bases are shared with TRBD1. Germline assignment: CDR1 SEHNR and CDR2 FQNEAQ (reference sequence). The trim removed 4 bases at V and 1 base at J, leaving 11 bases unmatched. This CDR3 is built from 17 residues.

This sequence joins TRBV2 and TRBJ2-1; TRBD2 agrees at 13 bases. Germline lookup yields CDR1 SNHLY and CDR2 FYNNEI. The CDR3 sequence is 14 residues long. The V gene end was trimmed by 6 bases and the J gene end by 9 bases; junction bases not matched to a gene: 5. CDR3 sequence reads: CASRPGLAGLEQFF. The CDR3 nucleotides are TGTGCCAGCAGACCGGGACTAGCGGGACTTGAGCAGTTCTTC.

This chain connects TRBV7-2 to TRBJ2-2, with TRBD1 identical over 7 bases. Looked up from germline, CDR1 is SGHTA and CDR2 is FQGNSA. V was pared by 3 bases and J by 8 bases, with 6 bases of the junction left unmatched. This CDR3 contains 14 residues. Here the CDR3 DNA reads TGTGCCAGCAGCTTCCGGACAGGCGGTGGGGAGCTGTTTTTT. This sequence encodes CASSFRTGGGELFF.

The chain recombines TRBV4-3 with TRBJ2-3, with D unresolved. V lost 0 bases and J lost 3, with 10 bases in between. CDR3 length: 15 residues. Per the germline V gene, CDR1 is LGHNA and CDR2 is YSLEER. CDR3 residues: CASSQDPLETDTQYF. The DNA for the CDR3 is TGCGCCAGCAGCCAAGATCCTCTGGAAACAGATACGCAGTATTTT.

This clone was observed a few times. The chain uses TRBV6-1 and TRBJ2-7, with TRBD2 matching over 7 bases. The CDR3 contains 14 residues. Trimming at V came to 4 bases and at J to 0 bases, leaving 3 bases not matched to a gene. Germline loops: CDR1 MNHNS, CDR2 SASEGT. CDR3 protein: CASSGASGSYEQYF. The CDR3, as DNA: TGTGCCAGCAGTGGGGCTAGCGGCTCCTACGAGCAGTACTTC.

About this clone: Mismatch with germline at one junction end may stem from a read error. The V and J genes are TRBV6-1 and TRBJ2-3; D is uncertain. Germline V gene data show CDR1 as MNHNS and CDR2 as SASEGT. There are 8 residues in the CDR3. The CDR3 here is CAANTQYF. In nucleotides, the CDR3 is TGCGCCGCAAATACGCAGTATTTT.

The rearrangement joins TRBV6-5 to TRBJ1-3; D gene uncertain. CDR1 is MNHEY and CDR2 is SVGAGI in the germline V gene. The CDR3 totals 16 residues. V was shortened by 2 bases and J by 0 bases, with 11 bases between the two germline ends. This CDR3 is CASSYRTLFSGNTIYF. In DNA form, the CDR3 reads TGTGCCAGCAGTTACAGGACTCTCTTCTCTGGAAACACCATATATTTT.

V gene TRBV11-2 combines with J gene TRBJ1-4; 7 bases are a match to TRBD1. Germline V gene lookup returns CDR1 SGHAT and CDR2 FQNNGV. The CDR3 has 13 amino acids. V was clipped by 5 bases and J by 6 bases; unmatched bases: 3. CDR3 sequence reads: CASSQGTDEKLFF. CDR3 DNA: TGTGCCAGCAGCCAAGGGACAGATGAAAAACTGTTTTTT.

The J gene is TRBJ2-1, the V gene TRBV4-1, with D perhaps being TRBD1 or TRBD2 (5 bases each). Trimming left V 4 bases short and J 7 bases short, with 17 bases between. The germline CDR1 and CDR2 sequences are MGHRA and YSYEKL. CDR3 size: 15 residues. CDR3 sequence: CASSLRDLGSNEQFF. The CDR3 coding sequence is TGCGCCAGCAGCCTCCGGGACCTAGGGTCAAATGAGCAGTTCTTC.

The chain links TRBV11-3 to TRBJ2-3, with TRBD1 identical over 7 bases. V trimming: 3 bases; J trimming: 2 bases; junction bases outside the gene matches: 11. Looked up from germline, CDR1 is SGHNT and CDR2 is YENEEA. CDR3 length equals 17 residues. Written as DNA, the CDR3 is TGTGCCAGCAGCTTCGGGGTTTGGGGACAGCACACAGATACGCAGTATTTT. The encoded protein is CASSFGVWGQHTDTQYF.

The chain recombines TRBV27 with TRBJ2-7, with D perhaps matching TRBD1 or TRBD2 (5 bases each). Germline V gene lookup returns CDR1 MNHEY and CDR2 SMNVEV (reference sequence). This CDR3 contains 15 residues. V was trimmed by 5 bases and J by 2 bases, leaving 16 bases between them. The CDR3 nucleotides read TGTGCCAGCAGTCCCAAAGCTGGGGGTACCTACGAGCAGTACTTC. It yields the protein CASSPKAGGTYEQYF.

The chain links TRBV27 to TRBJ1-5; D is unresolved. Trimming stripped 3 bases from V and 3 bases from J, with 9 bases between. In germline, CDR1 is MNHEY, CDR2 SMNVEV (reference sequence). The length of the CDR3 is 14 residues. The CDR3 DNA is TGTGCCAGCAGTTTGGGCAGGTACAATCAGCCCCAGCATTTT. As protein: CASSLGRYNQPQHF.